This T cell receptor (beta chain) comes out of a study of shared clonotypes between healthy human individuals. The length of the CDR3 is 15 residues. Per the germline V gene, CDR1 is MNHEY and CDR2 is SMNVEV (reference sequence). Trimming took 3 bases from V and 5 from J; bases not matched to a gene: 7. This table comes from immunoSEQ multiplex PCR, and its TCRdb copy is limited to in-frame clones, with some not included. The table records about 2 million clones, about 94% of them present only once. Naive CD8 populations comprised CD45RO-negative cells positively selected for CCR7, excluding terminally differentiated effector memory CD45RA+ cells.

V gene TRBV27 combines with J gene TRBJ2-1; 7 positions match TRBD2. The sequenced sample consisted of naive CD8+ T cells sorted from blood. The source is a man between 18 and 29 years old in good health. Here the CDR3 reads CASSFIAGLNNEQFF. The CDR3 DNA follows: TGTGCCAGCAGTTTTATAGCGGGTCTGAACAATGAGCAGTTCTTC.